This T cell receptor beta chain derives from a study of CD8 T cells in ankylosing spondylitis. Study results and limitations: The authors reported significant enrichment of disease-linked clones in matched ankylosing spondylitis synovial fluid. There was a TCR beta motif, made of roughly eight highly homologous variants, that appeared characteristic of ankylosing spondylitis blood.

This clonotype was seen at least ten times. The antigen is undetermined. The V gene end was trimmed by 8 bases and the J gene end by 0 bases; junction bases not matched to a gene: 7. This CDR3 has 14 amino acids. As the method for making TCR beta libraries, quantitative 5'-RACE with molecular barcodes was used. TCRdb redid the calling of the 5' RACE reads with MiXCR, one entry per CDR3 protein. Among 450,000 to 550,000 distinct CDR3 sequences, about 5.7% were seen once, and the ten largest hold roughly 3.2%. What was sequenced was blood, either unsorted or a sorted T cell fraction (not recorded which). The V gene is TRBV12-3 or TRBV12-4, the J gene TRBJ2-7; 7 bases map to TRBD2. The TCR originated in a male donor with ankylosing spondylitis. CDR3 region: CASRPSGNSYEQYF. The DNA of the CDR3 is TGTGCCAGCCGCCCCAGCGGGAACTCCTACGAGCAGTACTTC.